This TCR beta chain was documented in a study of OX40 agonist ivuxolimab in advanced cancers. A note on the overall study: Ivuxolimab, which targeted the costimulatory receptor OX40 (CD134), was an agonistic, fully human IgG2 monoclonal antibody. Intravenous ivuxolimab was administered to patients every 2 weeks at six dose levels: 0.01, 0.1, 0.3, 1.5, 3 and 10 mg/kg. Among the 50 to 55 dose-escalation patients, 19 had hepatocellular carcinoma, 15 or so melanoma, 9 renal cell carcinoma and 9 head and neck cancer. In the dose-escalation cohort, 70% to 85% of patients were male, and the mean age was 60 years with a range of about 23 to 79. Prior anti-PD-1, anti-PD-L1 or anti-CTLA-4 therapy was permitted, and checkpoint inhibitors had been received by around 40% of dose-escalation patients. Partial responses occurred in three dose-escalation patients, of whom one had hepatocellular carcinoma and two had cutaneous melanoma. Peripheral TCRbeta sequencing aimed to test whether ivuxolimab altered TCR sequence diversity and caused clonal T-cell expansion. The paper describes the monotherapy dose-escalation part (N = 52 patients) of the phase I trial of ivuxolimab. General findings and caveats noted by the study authors: In the 0.1-3.0 mg/kg groups, partial responders were among the patients with the lowest normalized peripheral clonal expansion, particularly in CD8+ T cells. Antigen specificity was not determined for the clonally expanded peripheral T cells. After ivuxolimab, CD8+ T cells had more expanded clones than CD4+ T cells on average. Low levels of normalized T-cell clonal expansion were also seen in some patients who did not respond. Clonal expansion of both CD4+ and CD8+ blood T cells was observed from baseline to week 6 at doses 0.1 to 3.0 mg/kg.

The trial excluded patients who had a history of autoimmune disease or were on systemic immunosuppression. In every dose cohort, peripheral blood was drawn for TCR sequencing at baseline, cycle 4 day 1, and cycle 7 day 1. Samples were obtained from an open-label, multicenter, first-in-human phase I dose-escalation trial of ivuxolimab. Adults with locally advanced or metastatic melanoma, renal cell carcinoma, hepatocellular carcinoma or head and neck squamous cell carcinoma were enrolled in the trial. Before TCR sequencing, CD4+ T cells and CD8+ T cells were sorted from peripheral blood as separate populations. The germline ends are 17 bases apart after V is trimmed by 5 bases and J by 4 bases. The CDR3 covers 15 residues, taking in both the cysteine and the phenylalanine. Of all the DNA, just the CDR3 is kept, 45 bases in frame from base 1. The germline V gene encodes CDR1 PRHDT and CDR2 FYEKMQ (reference sequence).

Genomic DNA was isolated from the sorted cells so that the TCRbeta CDR3 region could be sequenced. The immunoSEQ Assay was used for sequencing of TCRbeta CDR3 regions. As stored in TCRdb, this immuneACCESS dataset retains in-frame rearrangements with V and J assigned. A fraction of the clones does not appear; measured against another copy, unresolved V genes explain less than half of the discrepancy, and the remainder lacks a known reason. This sample comprises some 70,000 clones, more than 70% of them detected only once. The leading ten clones occupy less than 9.5% of the sample. With regard to this clone: Its antigen is currently not known. The record has no base qualities; no much larger clone is one base away.

This receptor was obtained from an adult with an advanced solid tumor such as melanoma, head and neck, liver or kidney cancer. The chain couples TRBV13 to TRBJ1-1; the D gene cannot be resolved reliably. Sequenced material: CD4+ or CD8+ T cells sorted from blood, taken in a trial of the OX40 agonist ivuxolimab. CDR3 region: CASSTRGKRLTEAFF. The DNA reads TGTGCCAGCAGCACACGCGGAAAGAGGCTCACTGAAGCTTTCTTT. Where the CDR3 stops, the reference TRBV13 and TRBJ1-1 genes take over; the full variable domain is AAGVIQSPRHLIKEKRETATLKCYPIPRHDTVYWYQQGPGQDPQFLISFYEKMQSDKGSIPDRFSAQQFSDYHSELNMSSLELGDSALYFCASSTRGKRLTEAFFGQGTRLTVV.